The clone carrying this TCR beta chain was found a few times. This entry is derived from a study of Ad26.COV2.S vaccination and SARS-CoV-2 variants. Study summary: The donor belonged to the COV1001 Ad26.COV2.S trial arm. Once or twice, 56 days apart, Ad26.COV2.S was delivered intramuscularly.

The treatment denotes: some 20 received Ad26.COV2.S at low or high dose, single or two shots; roughly five received placebo; per-sample allocation not given. Samples came from day 63 after the first vaccine or placebo injection. Sequenced by immunoSEQ multiplex PCR; TCRdb stores in-frame clones only, minus some. Among 300,000 to 450,000 clones listed, about 85% were seen once. CDR3 size: 18 residues. From germline, CDR1 is SGHKS and CDR2 YYEKEE (reference sequence). V shed 4 bases, J shed 3 bases, and the junction held 10 bases outside the gene matches. Sequencing used peripheral blood, obtained in a trial of Ad26.COV2.S vaccine versus placebo. The sequence derives from a person aged 18-60 years who received the Ad26.COV2.S COVID-19 vaccine or a placebo. The rearrangement joins TRBV5-5 to TRBJ2-1, with 13 bases that match TRBD2. The CDR3 loop is CASSPGTSGILDYNEQFF. CDR3 DNA sequence: TGTGCCAGCAGCCCCGGGACTAGCGGGATATTGGACTACAATGAGCAGTTCTTC.